The source of this T cell receptor (beta chain) is a study of T cell changes during pregnancy in multiple sclerosis. CDR3 size: 11 residues. Trimming removed 6 bases at V and 10 bases at J, with 10 bases between. Germline assignment: CDR1 MNHEY and CDR2 SMNVEV (reference sequence). Only in-frame clones appear in the TCRdb table, and some are missing; sequencing was by immunoSEQ multiplex PCR. The table has thousands of clones, roughly 77% seen once; the top ten hold roughly 15%. The receptor's source is a female donor in good health, enrolled as a control in a pregnancy study. The V gene is TRBV27, the J gene TRBJ2-1; D is ambiguous. The sample here was CD8+ T cells from peripheral blood mononuclear cells, taken in the second trimester of pregnancy. The CDR3 sequence: CASSLLGEQFF. The CDR3 nucleotides read TGTGCCAGCAGCCTACTGGGCGAGCAGTTCTTC.